This entry lists 7 T cell receptor beta chains sequenced from one sample in a study of blood T cell repertoires in COVID-19. Some clones are missing from TCRdb's copy, which holds only in-frame ones; the method was immunoSEQ multiplex PCR. The table shows around 200,000 clones, with approximately 89% occurring only once. The sample taken for sequencing was PBMCs or T cells enriched from blood (not recorded which). The receptors shown here come from a man aged 40-49 years who had recovered from COVID-19.

The chain joins TRBV28 to TRBJ1-1, with D uncertain. V was pared by 2 bases and J by 5 bases, with 9 bases between. CDR1 and CDR2 from the germline V gene are MDHEN and SYDVKM. The CDR3 loop spans 13 amino acids. The CDR3 loop reads CASSLEVRTEAFF. The CDR3 DNA reads TGTGCCAGCAGTTTAGAGGTTAGGACTGAAGCTTTCTTT.

The genes are TRBV19 and TRBJ2-1, with 7 nucleotides matching TRBD2. The germline gives CDR1 LNHDA, CDR2 SQIVND (reference sequence). The CDR3 length is 14 residues. V gave up 3 bases and J gave up 6 bases; unmatched junction bases: 5. The CDR3 DNA reads TGTGCCAGTAGTATCTGGGGGGGAGGCAATGAGCAGTTCTTC. Encoded protein: CASSIWGGGNEQFF.

A single count supports this clone. The chain joins TRBV30 to TRBJ1-6; D unresolved. Germline V gene sequence: CDR1 GTSNPN, CDR2 SVGIG (reference sequence). With 1 base removed from V and 7 bases from J, the gap between germline ends came to 17 bases. The CDR3 runs to 16 residues. The CDR3 spells CAWSDLVGLLNSPLHF. The CDR3 bases are TGTGCCTGGAGTGATTTGGTTGGACTTCTAAATTCACCCCTCCACTTT. Full variable domain (remainder filled in from reference TRBV30 and TRBJ1-6): SQTIHQWPATLVQPVGSPLSLECTVEGTSNPNLYWYRQAAGRGLQLLFYSVGIGQISSEVPQNLSASRPQDRQFILSSKKLLLSDSGFYLCAWSDLVGLLNSPLHFGNGTRLTVT.

The chain couples TRBV7-8 to TRBJ1-1, with unresolved D. The germline V and J ends were trimmed by 3 bases and 0 bases, with 11 bases remaining between them. This CDR3 is 15 amino acids long. Germline V CDR1 and CDR2: SGHVS, FQNEAQ. The CDR3 region is CASSLFETMNTEAFF. The CDR3 DNA is TGTGCCAGCAGCTTGTTCGAGACTATGAACACTGAAGCTTTCTTT.

V is TRBV5-4 and J is TRBJ1-1; the D is unclear. Trimming stripped 1 base from V and 6 bases from J, with 10 bases between. This CDR3 region has 13 residues. The germline V gene has CDR1 SGHNT and CDR2 YYREEE (reference sequence). CDR3 coding DNA: TGTGCCAGCAGCTTGAAAGCGATCCCTGAAGCTTTCTTT. Translated, it gives CASSLKAIPEAFF.

The chain combines TRBV5-1 with TRBJ1-1, with unresolved D. Deletions cut 0 bases from V and 7 bases from J, with 16 bases between. CDR1 is SGHRS and CDR2 is YFSETQ in the germline V gene. This CDR3 has 15 amino acids. CDR3 nucleotides: TGCGCCAGCAGCTTGGCCTCCTCCCGAGGGAATGAAGCTTTCTTT. Residues: CASSLASSRGNEAFF.

The chain combines TRBV5-8 with TRBJ1-2, with 8 bases aligning to TRBD1. This CDR3 is built from 14 residues. V lost 3 bases to trimming and J lost 2 bases; unmatched junction nucleotides: 3. Germline CDR1 is SGHTS and CDR2 is YDEGEE. CDR3 region: CASSSPGGNYGYTF. In DNA form, the CDR3 reads TGTGCCAGCAGCTCCCCAGGGGGCAACTATGGCTACACCTTC.